Listed here are 19 T cell receptor beta chains from one sample, sequenced in a study of T cell responses to AZD1222 COVID-19 vaccine. Here immunoSEQ multiplex PCR was the method, and the copy in TCRdb shows in-frame clones only, minus some. The sample has approximately 70,000 clones, 85% seen once. This specimen consisted of peripheral blood, obtained on day 0 of AZD1222 vaccination. Receptor source: an adult in good health.

In this sample, this clone turned up a few times. This chain joins TRBV11-1 and TRBJ2-5, with D tentatively TRBD2 (6 bases). CDR1 and CDR2 (germline): SGHAT, FQDESV (reference sequence). Trimming removed 5 bases from V and 5 bases from J, with 15 bases in between. This CDR3 contains 14 residues. CDR3 sequence (DNA): TGTGCCAGCAGCGACAGCGATGGGGGGGAGACCCAGTACTTC. It specifies CASSDSDGGETQYF.

V gene TRBV6-1 combines with J gene TRBJ1-2; D ambiguous. Germline CDR1 and CDR2: MNHNS and SASEGT. The CDR3 has 11 amino acids. Trimming removed 1 base from V and 7 bases from J, with 4 bases in between. CDR3: CASSEGGGYTF. The CDR3 region has the DNA TGTGCCAGCAGTGAAGGGGGTGGCTACACCTTC.

The V call is TRBV11-2, the J call TRBJ2-5; tentative D call: TRBD1 (6 bases). CDR3 length: 14 amino acids. The ends were cut back, 5 bases at V and 0 bases at J, with 10 bases in the middle. CDR1 is SGHAT, CDR2 FQNNGV, per germline. This CDR3 reads CASSGGQYQETQYF. CDR3 nucleotides: TGTGCCAGCAGCGGCGGACAGTACCAAGAGACCCAGTACTTC.

This clone has a count of ten or more. The genes are TRBV5-5 and TRBJ2-3, with 15 bases that match TRBD2. The V and J ends lost 4 bases and 13 bases, in that order; junction bases with no gene match: 7. The CDR3 length is 14 residues. CDR1 is SGHKS, CDR2 YYEKEE, per germline (reference sequence). The CDR3, as DNA: TGTGCCAGCAGCCCGTGGACTAGCGGGGGGGCAGAGTATTTT. Translating gives CASSPWTSGGAEYF.

Only one count was recorded for this clone. The chain links TRBV24-1 to TRBJ1-2; no clear D. V was shortened by 4 bases and J by 6 bases, with 11 bases between the two germline ends. Per the germline V gene, CDR1 is KGHDR and CDR2 is SFDVKD. The CDR3 is made up of 13 amino acids. CDR3 sequence: CATSDPVNDGYTF. The CDR3 coding sequence is TGTGCCACCAGTGACCCAGTGAACGATGGCTACACCTTC.

CDR3 amino acids: CASSYGSERNQYF. CDR3 sequence (DNA): TGTGCCAGCAGTTATGGCTCTGAGCGGAACCAGTACTTC. The gene calls are TRBV6-5 and TRBJ2-5; maybe TRBD2 (5 bases). V lost 3 bases and J 10 bases, leaving 15 bases between the germline ends. The CDR3 sequence is 13 residues long. Germline V CDR1 and CDR2: MNHEY, SVGAGI.

Points on this clone: The sample has other DNA sequences that encode this CDR3 too. The chain couples TRBV19 to TRBJ1-1; D perhaps matches TRBD1 (6 bases). CDR3 size: 14 residues. Germline loops: CDR1 LNHDA, CDR2 SQIVND (reference sequence). The V gene lost 1 base and the J gene lost 4 bases, with 10 bases spanning the gap. This CDR3 reads CASSIVGRGTEAFF. Written as DNA, the CDR3 is TGTGCCAGTAGTATAGTTGGCAGGGGCACTGAAGCTTTCTTT.

The J gene is TRBJ1-4, the V gene TRBV5-1; TRBD1 might be the D (5 bases). Germline V gene lookup returns CDR1 SGHRS and CDR2 YFSETQ. This CDR3 contains 17 residues. With 3 bases removed from V and 0 bases from J, the gap between germline ends came to 15 bases. CDR3 sequence (DNA): TGCGCCAGCAGCTCTTTCCCCCCGACAGCAACTAATGAAAAACTGTTTTTT. Residues: CASSSFPPTATNEKLFF.

The chain uses TRBV6-6 and TRBJ1-6; possible D gene TRBD1, 5 bases. Germline-derived CDR1 and CDR2 are MNHNY and SVGAGI (reference sequence). CDR3 length: 15 residues. The V gene lost 0 bases and the J gene lost 8 bases, with 11 bases spanning the gap. CDR3 in DNA: TGTGCCAGCAGTTACTCCGAGAGGGGATATTCACCCCTCCACTTT. Its protein is CASSYSERGYSPLHF.

CDR3 protein: CASSLGPQAGANVLTF. As DNA, the CDR3 is TGTGCCAGCAGCCTAGGACCCCAGGCTGGGGCCAACGTCCTGACTTTC. V usage is TRBV2 and J usage is TRBJ2-6, with D unclear. The V end lost 6 bases, the J end lost 2 bases, and 14 bases lay between the germline ends. The CDR3 consists of 16 residues. CDR1 and CDR2 (germline): SNHLY, FYNNEI.

The chain recombines TRBV2 with TRBJ1-2; 7 bases line up with TRBD1. The junction had 5 bases not matched to a gene; V was cut back by 7 bases and J by 3 bases. Germline V CDR1 and CDR2: SNHLY, FYNNEI. This CDR3 is built from 13 residues. CDR3 in DNA: TGTGCCAGCAAAGGGGACAGCTACTATGGCTACACCTTC. Translating it yields CASKGDSYYGYTF.

The chain links TRBV19 to TRBJ1-1; no firm D call. CDR3 size: 13 residues. Germline V gives CDR1 LNHDA, CDR2 SQIVND (reference sequence). Trimming stripped 10 bases from V and 1 base from J, with 13 bases between. The CDR3 nucleotides read TGTGCCACCCTACCGGGGAAGAACACTGAAGCTTTCTTT. Its translation: CATLPGKNTEAFF.

The chain employs TRBV5-1 and TRBJ1-5; D is undetermined. Germline CDR1 and CDR2: SGHRS and YFSETQ. The CDR3 extends over 15 amino acids. V gave up 5 bases and J gave up 0 bases, with 12 bases separating them. In DNA form, the CDR3 reads TGCGCCAGCAGAGTTGACGGTTCTAGCAATCAGCCCCAGCATTTT. The encoded protein is CASRVDGSSNQPQHF.

This chain links TRBV12-3 or TRBV12-4 with TRBJ1-1; D not certain. This CDR3 spans 11 amino acids. Trimming cost V 5 bases and J 6 bases, with 7 bases left between them. Here the CDR3 reads CASSTYAEAFF. The CDR3 DNA reads as TGTGCCAGCAGTACCTACGCTGAAGCTTTCTTT.

The rearrangement links TRBV9 to TRBJ1-6, with D perhaps matching TRBD1 (5 bases). V lost 0 bases to trimming and J lost 3 bases, with 13 bases between them. The CDR3 sequence is 17 residues long. Germline CDR1 reads SGDLS; CDR2 reads YYNGEE. In DNA form, the CDR3 reads TGTGCCAGCAGCGTAGTGGATGGGGGAAGCTATAATTCACCCCTCCACTTT. Translation gives CASSVVDGGSYNSPLHF.

J is TRBJ2-1 and V is TRBV28; 11 bases are shared with TRBD2. V was clipped by 2 bases and J by 2 bases; unmatched bases: 2. Germline loops: CDR1 MDHEN, CDR2 SYDVKM. CDR3 length: 16 amino acids. Written as DNA, the CDR3 is TGTGCCAGCAGTTTAGCGACTAGCGGGACCTACAATGAGCAGTTCTTC. This translates into CASSLATSGTYNEQFF.

This sequence joins TRBV2 and TRBJ2-3; TRBD2 agrees at 7 bases. The ends lost 4 bases at V and 6 bases at J; junction bases unmatched: 10. Per germline, CDR1 SNHLY and CDR2 FYNNEI. The CDR3 runs to 15 residues. The chain's CDR3 is CASSVQRGRGDTQYF. CDR3 nucleotide sequence: TGTGCCAGCAGTGTCCAGCGGGGCCGTGGTGATACGCAGTATTTT.

The chain carries TRBV3-1 (or the pseudogene TRBV3-2) and TRBJ2-7, with D unclear. From germline, CDR1 is LGHDT and CDR2 YNNKEL (reference sequence). V was pared by 1 base and J by 2 bases, with 3 bases between. The CDR3 sequence is 12 residues long. The CDR3 DNA is TGTGCCAGCAGCCAAGGCCCCTACGAGCAGTACTTC. This gives the protein CASSQGPYEQYF.

This clone was picked up a small number of times. This chain links TRBV11-2 with TRBJ2-5, with a tentative D call TRBD1 (6 bases). Trimming removed 11 bases at V and 1 base at J, with 14 bases between. Germline-derived CDR1 and CDR2 are SGHAT and FQNNGV. CDR3 length equals 13 residues. The CDR3 DNA reads as TGTGCCGGTAGAAGGACAGCCCAAGAGACCCAGTACTTC. It yields the protein CAGRRTAQETQYF. The whole variable domain, remainder taken from reference TRBV11-2 and TRBJ2-5, is EAGVAQSPRYKIIEKRQSVAFWCNPISGHATLYWYQQILGQGPKLLIQFQNNGVVDDSQLPKDRFSAERLKGVDSTLKIQPAKLEDSAVYLCAGRRTAQETQYFGPGTRLLVL.